The entry below gives a single T cell receptor beta chain sequence along with its context. Germline V gene lookup returns CDR1 ENHRY and CDR2 SYGVKD. The CDR3 is 20 residues long. Losses at the gene ends were 6 bases for V and 0 bases for J; bases not matched to a gene: 21. This record comes from a study of T cell changes during pregnancy in multiple sclerosis. Profiled with immunoSEQ multiplex PCR; TCRdb holds only in-frame clones, not every one. The table shows 75,000 to 95,000 clones, with 85% to 95% occurring only once. The J gene is TRBJ2-7, the V gene TRBV10-3, with TRBD1 matching over 9 bases. The origin of this receptor is a female donor with multiple sclerosis, enrolled in a pregnancy study. This specimen was peripheral blood, taken before pregnancy. This CDR3 reads CAIREARGDRVGGSSYEQYF. In DNA, the CDR3 is TGTGCCATCAGGGAGGCCCGAGGGGACAGGGTAGGTGGGAGCTCCTACGAGCAGTACTTC.